This T cell receptor beta chain was retrieved from a study of TIL therapy for anti-PD-1-resistant metastatic lung cancer. Study details: Tumors were harvested before any PD-1/PD-L1 blockade. Tumors carried a median 1.5 non-synonymous mutations per megabase.

The time point here: pre-treatment sample, taken before nivolumab and TIL therapy. The libraries were made with immunoSEQ v3. Each library reached 2 million or so read pairs, or roughly 4.5-6 million at deep level. The repertoire was sequenced with immunoSEQ multiplex PCR; TCRdb's copy has only in-frame clones and lacks some. Of fewer than 60,000 clones in the sample, around 86% are singletons; the top ten hold about 5%. This clone was recorded only once. The antigen remains undetermined. Findings and caveats of the study: TIL clonotype persistence in blood showed no apparent association with response.

The specimen comprised blood, sampled at baseline. The receptor was isolated from a person aged 25 to 85 with non-small cell lung cancer.

The CDR3 nucleotides read TGCGCCAGCAGCTTGTTGGGACAGGGGATTTACGAGCAGTACTTC. Encoded protein: CASSLLGQGIYEQYF. J is TRBJ2-7 and V is TRBV5-1; 10 bases are shared with TRBD1. Germline V gene sequence: CDR1 SGHRS, CDR2 YFSETQ. J gave up 4 bases and V 1 base, and 5 bases lay outside the gene matches. The length of the CDR3 is 15 residues.